The text below deals with one T cell receptor (beta chain). The sample is drawn from a study of shared clonotypes between healthy human individuals. V was shortened by 1 base and J by 0 bases, with 11 bases between the two germline ends. The CDR3 is made up of 15 amino acids. Germline V CDR1 and CDR2: SQVTM, ANQGSEA. The protocol was immunoSEQ multiplex PCR, while the TCRdb copy is restricted to in-frame clones and leaves out a portion. The sample yields fewer than 3 million clones, around 92% seen once. The V gene is TRBV29-1, the J gene TRBJ2-3; D uncertain. This receptor was obtained from a man aged 18 to 30 in good health. Some clones in this sample may be carry-over from other donors' samples. The sample comprised naive CD4+ T cells from PBMCs. Regarding subset: CD45RA+ positively selected. The CDR3 protein is CSVEGPSTSTDTQYF. In DNA, the CDR3 is TGCAGCGTTGAAGGTCCCTCGACCAGCACAGATACGCAGTATTTT.